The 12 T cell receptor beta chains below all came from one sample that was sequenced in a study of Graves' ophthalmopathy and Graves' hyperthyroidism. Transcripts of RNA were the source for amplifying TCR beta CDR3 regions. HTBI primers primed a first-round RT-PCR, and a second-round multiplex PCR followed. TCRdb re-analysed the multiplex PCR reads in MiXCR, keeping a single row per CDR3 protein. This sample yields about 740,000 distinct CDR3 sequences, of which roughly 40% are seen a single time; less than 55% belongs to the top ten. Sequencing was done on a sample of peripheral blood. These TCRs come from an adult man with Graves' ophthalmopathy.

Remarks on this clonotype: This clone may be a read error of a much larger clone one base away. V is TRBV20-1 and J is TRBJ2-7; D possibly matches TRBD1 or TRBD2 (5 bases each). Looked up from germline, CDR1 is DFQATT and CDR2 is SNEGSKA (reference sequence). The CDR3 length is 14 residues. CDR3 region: CSVDAGAGPYEQYF. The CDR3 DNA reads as TGCAGCGTCGACGCCGGGGCAGGGCCCTACGAGCAGTACTTC.

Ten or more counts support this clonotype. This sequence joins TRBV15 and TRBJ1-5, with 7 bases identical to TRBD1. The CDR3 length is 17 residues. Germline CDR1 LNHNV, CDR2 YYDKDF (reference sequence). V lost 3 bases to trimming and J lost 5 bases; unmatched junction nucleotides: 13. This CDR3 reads CATSRDGYRQGDQPQHF. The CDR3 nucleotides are TGTGCCACCAGCAGGGATGGGTATAGACAGGGTGATCAGCCCCAGCATTTT.

The CDR3 loop is CAGPTEAFF. For the CDR3, the DNA is TGTGCCGGGCCCACTGAAGCTTTCTTT. The chain employs TRBV11-2 and TRBJ1-1; no definite D call. V was trimmed by 11 bases and J by 4 bases, leaving 5 bases between them. Germline V gene lookup returns CDR1 SGHAT and CDR2 FQNNGV. The CDR3 consists of 9 residues.

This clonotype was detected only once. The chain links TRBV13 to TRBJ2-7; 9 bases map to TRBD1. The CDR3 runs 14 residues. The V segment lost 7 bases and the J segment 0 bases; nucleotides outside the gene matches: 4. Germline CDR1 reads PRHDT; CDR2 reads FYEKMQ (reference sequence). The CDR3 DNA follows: TGTGCCAGCAACAAACAGGGGGCCTCCTACGAGCAGTACTTC. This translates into CASNKQGASYEQYF. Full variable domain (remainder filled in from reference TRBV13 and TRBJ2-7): AAGVIQSPRHLIKEKRETATLKCYPIPRHDTVYWYQQGPGQDPQFLISFYEKMQSDKGSIPDRFSAQQFSDYHSELNMSSLELGDSALYFCASNKQGASYEQYFGPGTRLTVT.

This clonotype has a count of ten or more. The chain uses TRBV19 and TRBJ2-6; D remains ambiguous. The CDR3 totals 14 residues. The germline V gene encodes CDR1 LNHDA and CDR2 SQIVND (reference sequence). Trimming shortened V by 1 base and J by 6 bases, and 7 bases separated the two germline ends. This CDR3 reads CASSIAKAANVLTF. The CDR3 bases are TGTGCCAGTAGTATAGCGAAAGCGGCCAACGTCCTGACTTTC.

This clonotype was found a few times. The CDR3 region has the DNA TGTGCCAGCAGTACGAGACCGCCACAGGGCATCGGCGGGAGCTCCTACGAGCAGTACTTC. Amino acids: CASSTRPPQGIGGSSYEQYF. The chain links TRBV11-2 to TRBJ2-7, with D possibly TRBD2 on 7 matching bases. Trimming shortened V by 6 bases and J by 0 bases, and 30 bases separated the two germline ends. The CDR3 covers 20 residues. Germline V gives CDR1 SGHAT, CDR2 FQNNGV.

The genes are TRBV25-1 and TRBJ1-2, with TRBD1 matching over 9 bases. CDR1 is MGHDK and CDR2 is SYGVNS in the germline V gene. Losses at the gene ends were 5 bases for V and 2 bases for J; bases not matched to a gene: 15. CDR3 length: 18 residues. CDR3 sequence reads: CASSYNPGQGPRNYGYTF. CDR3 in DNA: TGTGCCAGCAGTTATAATCCGGGACAGGGTCCACGGAACTATGGCTACACCTTC.

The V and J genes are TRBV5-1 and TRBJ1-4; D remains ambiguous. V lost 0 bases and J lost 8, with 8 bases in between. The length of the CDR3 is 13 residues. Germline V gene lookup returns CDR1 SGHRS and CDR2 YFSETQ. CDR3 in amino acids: CASSLGVSEKLFF. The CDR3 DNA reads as TGCGCCAGCAGCTTGGGGGTTAGCGAAAAACTGTTTTTT.

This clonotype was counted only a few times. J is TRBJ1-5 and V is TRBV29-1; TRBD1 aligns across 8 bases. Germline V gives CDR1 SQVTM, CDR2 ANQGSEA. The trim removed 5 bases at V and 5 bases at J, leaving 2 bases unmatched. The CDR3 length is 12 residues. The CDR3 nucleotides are TGCAGCGTTTTGACAGGGGATCAGCCCCAGCATTTT. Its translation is CSVLTGDQPQHF.

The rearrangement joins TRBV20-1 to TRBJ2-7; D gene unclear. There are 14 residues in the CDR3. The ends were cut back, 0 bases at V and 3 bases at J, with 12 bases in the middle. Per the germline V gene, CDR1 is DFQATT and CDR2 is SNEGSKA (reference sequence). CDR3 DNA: TGCAGTGCTAGAGATTTAGGCAGCTACTACGAGCAGTACTTC. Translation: CSARDLGSYYEQYF.

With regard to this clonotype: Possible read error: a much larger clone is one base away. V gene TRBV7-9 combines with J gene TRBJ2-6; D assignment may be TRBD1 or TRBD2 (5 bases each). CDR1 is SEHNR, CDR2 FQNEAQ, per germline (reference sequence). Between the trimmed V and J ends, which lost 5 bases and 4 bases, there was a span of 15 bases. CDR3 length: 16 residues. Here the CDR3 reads CASSAQWGSGANVLTF. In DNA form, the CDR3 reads TGTGCCAGCAGCGCCCAGTGGGGGAGCGGGGCCAACGTCCTGACTTTC.

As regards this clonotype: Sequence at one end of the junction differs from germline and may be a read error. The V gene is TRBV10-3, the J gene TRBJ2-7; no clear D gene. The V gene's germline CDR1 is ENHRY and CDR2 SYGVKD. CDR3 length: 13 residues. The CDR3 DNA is TGTGCCAGCAGTGAATTCCCCGGTTACGAGCAGTACTTC. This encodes CASSEFPGYEQYF.